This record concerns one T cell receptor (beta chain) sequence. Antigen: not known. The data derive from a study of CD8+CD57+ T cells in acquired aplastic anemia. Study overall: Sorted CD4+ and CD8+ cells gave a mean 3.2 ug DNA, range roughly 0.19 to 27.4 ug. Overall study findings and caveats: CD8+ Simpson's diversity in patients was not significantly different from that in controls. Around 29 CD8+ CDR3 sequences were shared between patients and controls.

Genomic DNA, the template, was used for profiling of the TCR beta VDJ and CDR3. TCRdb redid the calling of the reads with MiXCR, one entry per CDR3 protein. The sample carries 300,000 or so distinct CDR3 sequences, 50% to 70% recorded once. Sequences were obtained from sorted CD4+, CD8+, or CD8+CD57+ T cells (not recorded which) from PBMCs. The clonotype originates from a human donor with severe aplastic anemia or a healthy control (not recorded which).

The CDR3 loop is CRATGAATEAFF. CDR3 coding DNA: TGCAGGGCGACAGGGGCGGCGACTGAAGCTTTCTTT. This chain uses TRBV20-1 with TRBJ1-1; 8 bases line up with TRBD1. This CDR3 contains 12 residues. CDR1 and CDR2 (germline): DFQATT, SNEGSKA (reference sequence).